This paragraph covers one T cell receptor (beta chain) sequence. As the sequencing template, cDNA was produced by extracting RNA and reverse transcribing it. Some clones are missing from TCRdb's copy, which holds only in-frame ones; the method was immunoSEQ multiplex PCR. The sample contains about 140,000 clones, approximately 90% of which appear only once. This specimen comes from a study of CD8+ T cells in alopecia areata. Looked up from germline, CDR1 is GTSNPN and CDR2 is SVGIG (reference sequence). Trimming pared 3 bases from V and 6 bases from J, leaving 9 bases between. The CDR3 runs to 12 residues. Treatment in this sample: oral pan-JAK inhibitor, 5-10 mg twice daily. Individuals with alopecia areata gave both lesional scalp punch biopsies and peripheral blood for collection.

V is TRBV30 and J is TRBJ2-1; no firm D call. The sample in question was CD8+ T cells sorted from blood, obtained at week 4, from a patient treated with tofacitinib. This TCR was recovered from a human donor with alopecia areata. This CDR3 is CAWSPGSNEQFF. The CDR3 region has the DNA TGTGCCTGGAGCCCTGGCTCCAATGAGCAGTTCTTC. Combining the CDR3 with reference TRBV30 and TRBJ2-1 gives the whole variable domain SQTIHQWPATLVQPVGSPLSLECTVEGTSNPNLYWYRQAAGRGLQLLFYSVGIGQISSEVPQNLSASRPQDRQFILSSKKLLLSDSGFYLCAWSPGSNEQFFGPGTRLTVL.